This entry describes one T cell receptor beta chain. This entry is derived from a study of T cell responses to AZD1222 COVID-19 vaccine. Profiling relied on immunoSEQ multiplex PCR, and the TCRdb table lists in-frame clones only, not all of them. The data contain approximately 150,000 clones, about nine tenths of them singletons. The length of the CDR3 is 15 residues. V lost 6 bases and J lost 0; bases outside the gene matches: 2. CDR1 MNHEY and CDR2 SVGEGT come from the germline V gene. The V gene is TRBV6-2 or TRBV6-3, the J gene TRBJ2-3, with TRBD1 identical over 11 bases. The TCR was taken from an adult who received the AZD1222 COVID-19 vaccine. Here the sequenced sample was peripheral blood, taken 28 days after the second AZD1222 dose. The CDR3 is CASSWTGGSTDTQYF. CDR3 coding DNA: TGTGCCAGCAGCTGGACAGGGGGCAGCACAGATACGCAGTATTTT.